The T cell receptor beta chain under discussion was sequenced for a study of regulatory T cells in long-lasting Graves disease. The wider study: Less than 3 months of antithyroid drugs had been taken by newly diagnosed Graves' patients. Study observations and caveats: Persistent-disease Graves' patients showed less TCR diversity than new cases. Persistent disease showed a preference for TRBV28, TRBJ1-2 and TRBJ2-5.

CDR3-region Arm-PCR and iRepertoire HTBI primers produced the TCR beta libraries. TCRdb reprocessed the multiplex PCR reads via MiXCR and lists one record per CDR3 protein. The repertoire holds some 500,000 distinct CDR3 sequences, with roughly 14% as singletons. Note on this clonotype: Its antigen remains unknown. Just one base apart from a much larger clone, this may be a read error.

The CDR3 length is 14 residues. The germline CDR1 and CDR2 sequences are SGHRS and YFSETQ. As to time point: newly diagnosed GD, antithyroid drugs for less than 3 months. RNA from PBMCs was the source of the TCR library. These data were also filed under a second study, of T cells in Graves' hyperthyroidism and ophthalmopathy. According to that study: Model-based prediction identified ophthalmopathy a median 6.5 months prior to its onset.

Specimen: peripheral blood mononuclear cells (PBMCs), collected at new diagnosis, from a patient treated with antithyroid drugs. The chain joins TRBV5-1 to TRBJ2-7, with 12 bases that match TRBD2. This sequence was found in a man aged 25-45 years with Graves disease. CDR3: CASSPSGRAYGQYF. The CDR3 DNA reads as TGCGCCAGCAGCCCTAGCGGGAGGGCCTACGGGCAGTACTTC.